A selection of T cell receptor beta chains follows, all from one sample in a study of T-cell reconstitution after alpha-beta-depleted transplantation in children. TCRdb analysed the PCR reads with MiXCR anew, one entry per CDR3 protein. The table records hundreds of thousands of distinct CDR3 sequences, over 10% of them present only once. Specimen: PBMCs, mostly from graft donor cells, collected 360 days after TCRalphabeta/CD19-depleted stem cell transplant. Receptors were obtained from a male patient aged 10 to 17 who had a stem cell transplant for acute myeloid leukemia, so the T cells may come from the graft donor. Each CDR3 is given with its conserved first and last residue. Fields, in order: CDR3 protein, CDR3 DNA, J gene, clone size, D gene, V gene. The D gene is left open where the match is weak. Rows give clone size only sometimes, using once, few, many, or a class for an expanded clone.

CSARDGASLQETQYF,TGCAGTGCTAGAGATGGGGCTAGCCTACAAGAGACCCAGTACTTC,TRBJ2-5,NA,NA,TRBV20-1
CASSLEGAGGVYEQYF,TGTGCCAGCAGCTTAGAGGGAGCGGGAGGAGTCTACGAGCAGTACTTC,TRBJ2-7,NA,TRBD2,TRBV7-2
CASSLALPSQADEQYF,TGTGCCAGCAGCTTAGCGTTACCTAGTCAAGCCGACGAGCAGTACTTC,TRBJ2-7,many,NA,TRBV7-2
CATSARNTGELFF,TGTGCCACCAGTGCACGGAACACCGGGGAGCTGTTTTTT,TRBJ2-2,few,NA,TRBV24-1
CASSLRPSGRGNEQFF,TGTGCCAGCAGCTTAAGGCCTAGCGGGAGGGGTAATGAGCAGTTCTTC,TRBJ2-1,NA,TRBD2,TRBV7-3
CSARRGLSGELFF,TGCAGTGCTAGACGGGGGCTCTCCGGGGAGCTGTTTTTT,TRBJ2-2,NA,NA,TRBV20-1
CASSLSGQGNQIETQYF,TGTGCCAGCAGTCTTTCGGGACAGGGAAACCAGATAGAGACCCAGTACTTC,TRBJ2-5,NA,TRBD1,TRBV6-2/TRBV6-3
CSAMRDTSNQPQHF,TGCAGTGCCATGAGGGACACTAGCAATCAGCCCCAGCATTTT,TRBJ1-5,few,NA,TRBV20-1
CASSFLAGNEQYF,TGTGCCAGCAGCTTCTTAGCGGGAAACGAGCAGTACTTC,TRBJ2-7,few,TRBD2,TRBV11-2
CSARDGTSGRYEQFF,TGCAGTGCTAGAGACGGGACTAGCGGGAGATATGAGCAGTTCTTC,TRBJ2-1,NA,TRBD2,TRBV20-1
CSARTSGTPRELFF,TGCAGTGCTCGGACTAGCGGGACCCCCCGGGAGCTGTTTTTT,TRBJ2-2,many,TRBD2,TRBV20-1
CASSSGLAGFNEQFF,TGTGCCAGCAGTTCCGGACTAGCGGGTTTCAATGAGCAGTTCTTC,TRBJ2-1,many,TRBD2,TRBV28
CASSLDYINIQYF,TGTGCCAGCAGTTTAGACTACATAAACATTCAGTACTTC,TRBJ2-4,NA,NA,TRBV12-3/TRBV12-4
CAIRGSLGYNEQFF,TGTGCCATAAGGGGGTCGCTCGGGTACAATGAGCAGTTCTTC,TRBJ2-1,NA,NA,TRBV10-3
CASSPRTGLNYEQYF,TGCGCCAGCAGCCCCCGGACAGGGCTTAACTACGAGCAGTACTTC,TRBJ2-7,many,TRBD1,TRBV5-1
CATSRERPLKREGLYTGELFF,TGTGCCACCAGCAGAGAACGCCCCCTCAAGCGGGAGGGCCTATACACCGGGGAGCTGTTTTTT,TRBJ2-2,few,TRBD2,TRBV15
CASSLLRGPYEQYF,TGTGCCAGCAGCCTTCTGAGAGGGCCCTACGAGCAGTACTTC,TRBJ2-7,NA,NA,TRBV7-9
CASSFPGWGYTF,TGTGCCAGCAGTTTTCCAGGGTGGGGCTACACCTTC,TRBJ1-2,few,NA,TRBV28
CASSLEVLHQETQYF,TGTGCCAGCAGCTTAGAAGTGCTCCACCAAGAGACCCAGTACTTC,TRBJ2-5,NA,NA,TRBV7-9
CASSLSAGAGEQYF,TGTGCCAGCAGCTTATCCGCAGGTGCGGGCGAGCAGTACTTC,TRBJ2-7,many,NA,TRBV7-2
CASSFSGTPGEQYF,TGTGCCAGCAGCTTTAGTGGGACCCCGGGAGAGCAGTACTTC,TRBJ2-7,few,NA,TRBV7-2
CASSLGSGGVLTGELFF,TGTGCCAGCAGCTTAGGGAGCGGGGGCGTTCTCACCGGGGAGCTGTTTTTT,TRBJ2-2,NA,TRBD2,TRBV7-2
CASSFWGVEQYF,TGTGCCAGCAGTTTTTGGGGGGTCGAGCAGTACTTC,TRBJ2-7,few,NA,TRBV12-3/TRBV12-4
CSVLNAGAYGYTF,TGCAGCGTTCTAAATGCAGGGGCATATGGCTACACCTTC,TRBJ1-2,few,NA,TRBV29-1
CASSLANTEAFF,TGTGCCAGCAGTTTGGCCAACACTGAAGCTTTCTTT,TRBJ1-1,many,NA,TRBV12-3/TRBV12-4
CCARDRSGRFSYEQYF,TGCTGTGCTAGAGATCGAAGCGGGCGTTTCTCCTACGAGCAGTACTTC,TRBJ2-7,NA,NA,TRBV20-1
CSARLSGSGNEQFF,TGCAGCGCTCGACTTAGCGGGAGTGGCAATGAGCAGTTCTTC,TRBJ2-1,NA,TRBD2,TRBV29-1
CSASGIRGLAEVTDTQYF,TGCAGTGCTAGTGGAATTCGAGGACTAGCGGAAGTCACAGATACGCAGTATTTT,TRBJ2-3,few,TRBD2,TRBV20-1
CASSYSSPGHLHF,TGTGCCAGCAGTTACTCTTCTCCGGGTCACCTCCACTTT,TRBJ1-6,NA,NA,TRBV6-5
CASSLAPTTSGRSDF,TGTGCCAGCAGTTTAGCTCCTACGACTAGCGGGAGAAGCGATTTT,TRBJ2-3,few,TRBD2,TRBV12-3/TRBV12-4
CATSRDRLAVGEQYF,TGTGCCACCAGCAGAGATCGACTAGCGGTGGGAGAGCAGTACTTC,TRBJ2-7,NA,TRBD2,TRBV15
CASSWTGAMDAGELFF,TGCGCCAGCAGCTGGACAGGGGCTATGGACGCCGGGGAGCTGTTTTTT,TRBJ2-2,NA,TRBD1,TRBV5-1
CSARGPNGTGPLTGANVLTF,TGCAGTGCTAGAGGTCCAAATGGGACAGGGCCCCTTACTGGGGCCAACGTCCTGACTTTC,TRBJ2-6,few,TRBD1,TRBV20-1
CASSFSVAGELFF,TGTGCCAGCAGCTTTTCAGTAGCCGGGGAGCTGTTTTTT,TRBJ2-2,NA,NA,TRBV11-3
CSARDMAGGYGYTF,TGCAGTGCTAGAGATATGGCGGGGGGCTATGGCTACACCTTC,TRBJ1-2,NA,NA,TRBV20-1
CATSRSTPRDVDTQYF,TGTGCCACCAGCAGGTCAACCCCCAGGGATGTCGATACGCAGTATTTT,TRBJ2-3,NA,NA,TRBV15
CASSWWWKLPEETQYF,TGTGCCAGCAGTTGGTGGTGGAAACTCCCTGAAGAGACCCAGTACTTC,TRBJ2-5,NA,NA,TRBV12-3/TRBV12-4
CASSLFPGTHPNEGSYEQYF,TGTGCCAGCAGCTTATTCCCCGGGACGCACCCCAACGAGGGCTCCTACGAGCAGTACTTC,TRBJ2-7,many,NA,TRBV7-3
CASSVPDLSYEQYF,TGTGCCAGCAGCGTTCCAGACCTCTCCTACGAGCAGTACTTC,TRBJ2-7,many,NA,TRBV28
CASRGLSTDTQYF,TGCGCCAGCAGAGGACTAAGCACAGATACGCAGTATTTT,TRBJ2-3,NA,NA,TRBV5-1
CASSLQGLAGIGEQYF,TGTGCCAGCAGCTTACAGGGACTAGCGGGAATTGGTGAGCAGTACTTC,TRBJ2-7,NA,TRBD2,TRBV7-2
CASSLEVSGRPFF,TGTGCCAGCAGCTTGGAGGTTAGCGGGAGGCCGTTCTTC,TRBJ2-1,NA,TRBD2,TRBV5-6